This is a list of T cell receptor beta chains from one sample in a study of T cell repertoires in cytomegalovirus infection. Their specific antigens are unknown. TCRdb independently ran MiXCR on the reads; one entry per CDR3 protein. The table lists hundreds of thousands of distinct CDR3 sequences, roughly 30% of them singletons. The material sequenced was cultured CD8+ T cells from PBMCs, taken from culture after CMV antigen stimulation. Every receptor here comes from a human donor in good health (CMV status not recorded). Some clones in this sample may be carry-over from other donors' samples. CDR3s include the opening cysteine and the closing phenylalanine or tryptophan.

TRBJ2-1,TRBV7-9,CASSYRTSGGQSSYNEQFF
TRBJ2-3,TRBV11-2,CASSVTSGGAWVQVIDTQYF
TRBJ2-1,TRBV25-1,CASSVDGTGYNEQFF
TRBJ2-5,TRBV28,CASSLRFADRGTQYF
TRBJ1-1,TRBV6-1,CASSQGVINMNTEAFF
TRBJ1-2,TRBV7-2,CASSLGGPGYTF
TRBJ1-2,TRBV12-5,CASAGQGAGYGYTF
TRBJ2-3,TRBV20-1,CSAGDRGNSDTQYF
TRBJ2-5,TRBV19,CASSAYDYETQYF
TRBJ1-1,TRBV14,CASSRYKNTEAFF
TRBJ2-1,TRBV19,CATSPRGGRSYNEQFF
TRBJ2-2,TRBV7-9,CASSPTNRITGELFF
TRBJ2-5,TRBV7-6,CASSSRRTSWETQYF
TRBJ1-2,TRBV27,CASSLSISGGVYGYTF
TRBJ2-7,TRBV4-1,CASSQVGFAYEQYF
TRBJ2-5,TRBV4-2,CASSQVGQVLQETQYF
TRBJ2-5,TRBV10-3,CAISTLELTPGTNDLETQYF
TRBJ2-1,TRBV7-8,CASSWAGTSNEQFF
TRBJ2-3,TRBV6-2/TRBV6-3,CASIDRPRGGDTQYF
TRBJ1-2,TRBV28,CASSPRTGERSNYGYTF
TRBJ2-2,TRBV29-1,CSVEGRGRENTGELFF
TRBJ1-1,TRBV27,CASTRVGGTEAFF
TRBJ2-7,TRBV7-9,CASSLGDRAEQYF
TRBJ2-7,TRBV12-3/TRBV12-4,CASSSGGPAYEQYF
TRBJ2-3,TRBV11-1,CASSLARGQGLVDTQYF
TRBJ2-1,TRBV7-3,CASSLGTVLLGNEQFF
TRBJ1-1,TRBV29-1,CTSGAGGTEAFF
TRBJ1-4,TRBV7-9,CASTSRAGEKLFF
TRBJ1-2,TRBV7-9,CASRRAPGGYTF
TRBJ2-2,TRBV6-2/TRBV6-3,CASSYLSGGNGELFF
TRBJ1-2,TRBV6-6,CASSYPWRGAELGGYTF
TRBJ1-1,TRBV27,CASRRYKEAFF
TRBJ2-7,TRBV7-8,CASSSLTGRMYEQYF
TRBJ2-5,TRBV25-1,CASSESIGTQETQYF
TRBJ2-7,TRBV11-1,CASSPHRDGDEQYF
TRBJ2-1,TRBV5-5,CASSLAGLSYNEQFF
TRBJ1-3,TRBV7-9,CASSGPSGNTIYF
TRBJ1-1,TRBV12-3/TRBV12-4,CASSFWGRDTEAFF
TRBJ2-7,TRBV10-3,CAIRTRGDTSYEQYF
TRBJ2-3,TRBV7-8,CASSLARGDTQYF
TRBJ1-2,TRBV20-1,CSAPNYRGNYGYTF
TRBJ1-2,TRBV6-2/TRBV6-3,CASSWDTGFYGYTF
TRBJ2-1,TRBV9,CASSAHPMKVQFF
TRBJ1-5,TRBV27,CASSFFGQPQHF
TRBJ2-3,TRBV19,CASWSGGTDTQYF